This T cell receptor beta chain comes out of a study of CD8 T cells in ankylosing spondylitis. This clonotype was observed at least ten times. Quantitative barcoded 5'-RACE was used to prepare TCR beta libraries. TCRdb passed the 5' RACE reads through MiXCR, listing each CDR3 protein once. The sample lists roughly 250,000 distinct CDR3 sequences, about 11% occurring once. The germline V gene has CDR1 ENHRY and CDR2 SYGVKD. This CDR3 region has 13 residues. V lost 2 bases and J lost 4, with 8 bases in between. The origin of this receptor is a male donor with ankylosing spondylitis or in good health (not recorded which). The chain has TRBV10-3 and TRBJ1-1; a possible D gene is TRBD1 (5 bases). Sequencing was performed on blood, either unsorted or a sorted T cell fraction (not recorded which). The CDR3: CAISERGSTEAFF. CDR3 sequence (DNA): TGTGCCATCAGTGAGCGGGGGAGCACTGAAGCTTTCTTT.